These 8 T cell receptor beta chains were sequenced from one sample in a study of OX40 agonist ivuxolimab in advanced cancers. Clones were read by immunoSEQ multiplex PCR, and TCRdb kept only the in-frame ones, dropping some. The table includes some 94,000 clones, about 90% detected once. Sequenced here: CD4+ or CD8+ T cells sorted from blood, sampled in a trial of the OX40 agonist ivuxolimab. These receptors originate from an adult with an advanced solid tumor such as melanoma, head and neck, liver or kidney cancer.

This clone appeared once. J is TRBJ2-7 and V is TRBV14; TRBD1 is a possible D gene (6 bases). The V gene lost 2 bases and the J gene lost 2 bases, with 10 bases spanning the gap. CDR1 and CDR2 (germline): SGHDN, FVKESK. The CDR3 has 14 amino acids. The DNA of the CDR3 is TGTGCCAGCAGCCAACCAGGGACAACCTACGAGCAGTACTTC. This gives the protein CASSQPGTTYEQYF.

CDR3 DNA sequence: TGTGCCAGCAGCTTACCATGGGGGGCAAATGAGCAGTTCTTC. Its translation is CASSLPWGANEQFF. The chain recombines TRBV7-8 with TRBJ2-1; either TRBD1 or TRBD2 may supply D (6 bases each). The CDR3 is made up of 14 amino acids. V lost 2 bases and J lost 7, with 12 bases in between. Germline assignment: CDR1 SGHVS and CDR2 FQNEAQ.

This clone was detected only a few times. The rearrangement uses TRBV5-6 and TRBJ2-7; D not certain. The V and J ends lost 3 bases and 6 bases respectively, with 10 bases between them. Germline V CDR1 and CDR2: SGHDT, YYEEEE. This CDR3 spans 12 amino acids. The CDR3 DNA reads as TGTGCCAGCAGCTACAGACGAGGCGAGCAGTACTTC. Protein product: CASSYRRGEQYF.

The chain is built from TRBV19 and TRBJ2-3; D may be TRBD2 (5 bases). The V end was cut by 4 bases, the J end by 5 bases, with 16 bases between. CDR3 length: 15 amino acids. CDR1 is LNHDA and CDR2 is SQIVND in the germline V gene (reference sequence). The CDR3 DNA reads as TGTGCCAGTAGTACGAGAGGGTTTCCGGAAGATACGCAGTATTTT. Its protein is CASSTRGFPEDTQYF.

The chain carries TRBV5-1 and TRBJ1-1; weak D call: TRBD1 (6 bases). The V gene lost 5 bases and the J gene lost 4 bases, with 15 bases spanning the gap. The CDR3 extends over 14 amino acids. The germline V gene has CDR1 SGHRS and CDR2 YFSETQ. The CDR3 loop reads CASRIYRDATEAFF. In DNA form, the CDR3 reads TGCGCCAGCAGGATTTACAGGGATGCCACTGAAGCTTTCTTT.

The rearrangement uses TRBV6-5 and TRBJ1-2, with a possible D match to TRBD1 (6 bases). The CDR3 is made up of 13 amino acids. Looked up from germline, CDR1 is MNHEY and CDR2 is SVGAGI. V lost 6 bases and J 6 bases, leaving 14 bases between the germline ends. The CDR3 nucleotides read TGTGCCAGCAGCACTACAGGGATCAATGGCTACACCTTC. Translation gives CASSTTGINGYTF.

This clone was detected once. The V call is TRBV6-4, the J call TRBJ2-3; 7 bases line up with TRBD2. Unmatched junction bases numbered 2, after V lost 2 bases and J lost 0 bases. The CDR3 runs 15 residues. Per germline, CDR1 MRHNA and CDR2 SNTAGT. The CDR3 nucleotides are TGTGCCAGCAGTGACGGCGGGAGTAGCACAGATACGCAGTATTTT. This sequence encodes CASSDGGSSTDTQYF.

This chain joins TRBV7-2 and TRBJ2-5; D gene ambiguous. The V and J ends lost 4 bases and 5 bases respectively, with 11 bases between them. CDR1 and CDR2 (germline): SGHTA, FQGNSA. This CDR3 is built from 13 residues. CDR3 nucleotides: TGTGCCAGCAGCTCCGCCGGTAGGGAGACCCAGTACTTC. Protein: CASSSAGRETQYF.